Below are 27 T cell receptor beta chains sequenced from a single sample in a study of blood T cell repertoires in COVID-19. Clones were read by immunoSEQ multiplex PCR, and TCRdb kept only the in-frame ones, dropping some. The sample yields around 43,000 clones, 70% to 85% seen once. Sample: peripheral blood. The receptors come from a woman over 75 with acute or convalescent COVID-19.

This clone has just one count. V and J are TRBV18 and TRBJ1-4; 10 bases are shared with TRBD1. From germline, CDR1 is KGHSH and CDR2 LQKENI. V was pared by 0 bases and J by 8 bases, with 3 bases of the junction left unmatched. The CDR3 runs 15 residues. In DNA, the CDR3 is TGTGCCAGCTCACCACCGGGACAGGGGAAAGAAAAACTGTTTTTT. Translation gives CASSPPGQGKEKLFF. The full variable domain, rest sourced from reference TRBV18 and TRBJ1-4, is NAGVMQNPRHLVRRRGQEARLRCSPMKGHSHVYWYRQLPEEGLKFMVYLQKENIIDESGMPKERFSAEFPKEGPSILRIQQVVRGDSAAYFCASSPPGQGKEKLFFGSGTQLSVL.

The rearrangement uses TRBV6-5 and TRBJ1-4; D gene uncertain. This CDR3 spans 15 amino acids. The V end was cut by 0 bases, the J end by 8 bases, with 13 bases between. Germline CDR1 MNHEY, CDR2 SVGAGI. The CDR3, as DNA: TGTGCCAGCAGTTACTCGACGAACCGCGGGGAAAAACTGTTTTTT. Protein sequence: CASSYSTNRGEKLFF.

This clone was seen more than once but under ten times. The rearrangement joins TRBV5-1 to TRBJ2-5; a weak D match, TRBD2 (5 bases). The CDR3 contains 14 residues. The V and J ends lost 5 bases and 3 bases respectively, with 14 bases between them. Germline loops: CDR1 SGHRS, CDR2 YFSETQ. CDR3 protein: CASSFGAEKETQYF. The CDR3 DNA reads TGCGCCAGCAGTTTTGGAGCGGAGAAAGAGACCCAGTACTTC. Using reference TRBV5-1 and TRBJ2-5 for the parts outside the CDR3, the full variable domain is KAGVTQTPRYLIKTRGQQVTLSCSPISGHRSVSWYQQTPGQGLQFLFEYFSETQRNKGNFPGRFSGRQFSNSRSEMNVSTLELGDSALYLCASSFGAEKETQYFGPGTRLLVL.

V gene TRBV5-4 combines with J gene TRBJ2-1; 12 bases agree with TRBD1. Losses at the gene ends were 4 bases for V and 9 bases for J; bases not matched to a gene: 5. The CDR3 runs to 14 residues. Looked up from germline, CDR1 is SGHNT and CDR2 is YYREEE (reference sequence). The chain's CDR3 is CASSQGTGGGEQFF. Written as DNA, the CDR3 is TGTGCCAGCAGCCAAGGGACAGGGGGCGGTGAGCAGTTCTTC. Based on the CDR3 plus reference TRBV5-4 and TRBJ2-1, the full variable domain is ETGVTQSPTHLIKTRGQQVTLRCSSQSGHNTVSWYQQALGQGPQFIFQYYREEENGRGNFPPRFSGLQFPNYSSELNVNALELDDSALYLCASSQGTGGGEQFFGPGTRLTVL.

J is TRBJ1-5 and V is TRBV7-2; D is uncertain. This CDR3 spans 14 amino acids. V was clipped by 1 base and J by 1 base, with 5 bases between them. Germline loops: CDR1 SGHTA, CDR2 FQGNSA. CDR3 in amino acids: CASSLGESNQPQHF. CDR3 in DNA: TGTGCCAGCAGCTTAGGGGAGAGCAATCAGCCCCAGCATTTT.

The chain joins TRBV11-2 to TRBJ2-1; D remains ambiguous. Trimming took 6 bases from V and 9 from J, leaving 27 bases between them. The CDR3 consists of 17 residues. Germline CDR1 reads SGHAT; CDR2 reads FQNNGV. The CDR3 sequence is CASRSLSRIGPLGEQFF. For the CDR3, the DNA is TGTGCCAGCAGAAGCTTATCCCGTATAGGCCCGCTAGGTGAGCAGTTCTTC.

The chain employs TRBV12-3 or TRBV12-4 and TRBJ2-5, with D maybe TRBD2 (6 bases). The CDR3 covers 13 residues. Between the trimmed V and J ends, which lost 6 bases and 5 bases, there was a span of 13 bases. This chain's CDR3 is CASSPGGPETQYF. The CDR3 DNA sequence: TGTGCCAGCAGCCCCGGGGGTCCGGAGACCCAGTACTTC.

The rearrangement joins TRBV15 to TRBJ2-1, with D perhaps matching TRBD1 (6 bases). The CDR3 contains 14 residues. Trimming stripped 2 bases from V and 5 bases from J, with 10 bases between. Looked up from germline, CDR1 is LNHNV and CDR2 is YYDKDF (reference sequence). For the CDR3, the DNA is TGTGCCACCAGCAGAAGGGGGAGAAACAATGAGCAGTTCTTC. Its translation: CATSRRGRNNEQFF.

As for this clone: The junction does not match germline at one end; this may be a read error. This chain links TRBV27 with TRBJ2-1, with TRBD2 matching over 14 bases. The CDR3 runs to 13 residues. The germline V gene has CDR1 MNHEY and CDR2 SMNVEV (reference sequence). The CDR3 nucleotides are TGTGCCAGCAGTTTGGGACTAGCGGGAGTCAGGGTCTTC. As protein: CASSLGLAGVRVF.

Only a few counts were recorded for this clone. The J gene is TRBJ2-7, the V gene TRBV19; 7 bases agree with TRBD2. The CDR3 has 14 residues. Trimming at V came to 2 bases and at J to 2 bases, leaving 3 bases not matched to a gene. Germline values: CDR1 LNHDA, CDR2 SQIVND (reference sequence). The CDR3 sequence: CASSIREAPYEQYF. In DNA form, the CDR3 reads TGTGCCAGTAGTATACGGGAGGCACCCTACGAGCAGTACTTC.

The chain links TRBV28 to TRBJ1-5; 9 bases agree with TRBD1. This CDR3 has 14 residues. Germline V lookup: CDR1 MDHEN, CDR2 SYDVKM. The trim removed 5 bases at V and 6 bases at J, leaving 5 bases unmatched. In DNA form, the CDR3 reads TGTGCCAGCAGTCTGACAGGGGGGCCTCAGCCCCAGCATTTT. Amino acid sequence: CASSLTGGPQPQHF.

The chain uses TRBV10-3 and TRBJ2-7, with 10 bases lining up with TRBD2. V gave up 7 bases and J gave up 2 bases; unmatched junction bases: 8. Looked up from germline, CDR1 is ENHRY and CDR2 is SYGVKD. The CDR3 runs to 15 residues. CDR3 sequence (DNA): TGTGCCATCATGAGGACTAGCGGAGGACCCTACGAGCAGTACTTC. Its translation: CAIMRTSGGPYEQYF.

This chain joins TRBV12-5 and TRBJ1-1, with 7 bases aligning to TRBD1. Germline assignment: CDR1 LGHNT and CDR2 FRNRAP. Trimming took 6 bases from V and 2 from J; bases not matched to a gene: 6. The CDR3 length is 14 residues. In DNA, the CDR3 is TGTGCTAGTGGGAAGACAGGGAAAAACACTGAAGCTTTCTTT. This encodes CASGKTGKNTEAFF. The variable domain in full, completed from reference TRBV12-5 and TRBJ1-1, reads DARVTQTPRHKVTEMGQEVTMRCQPILGHNTVFWYRQTMMQGLELLAYFRNRAPLDDSGMPKDRFSAEMPDATLATLKIQPSEPRDSAVYFCASGKTGKNTEAFFGQGTRLTVV.

The chain couples TRBV3-1 (or the pseudogene TRBV3-2) to TRBJ2-7; unclear D gene. The CDR3 sequence is 14 residues long. Trimming removed 0 bases from V and 3 bases from J, with 9 bases in between. CDR1 is LGHDT, CDR2 YNNKEL, per germline (reference sequence). CDR3 nucleotide sequence: TGTGCCAGCAGCCAAGATCGTGAGGTCTACGAGCAGTACTTC. Encoded protein: CASSQDREVYEQYF.

DNA for the CDR3: TGCGCCAGCAGCTTGGTACAATCGACTCAATACGAGCAGTACTTC. Translated, it gives CASSLVQSTQYEQYF. The rearrangement joins TRBV5-1 to TRBJ2-7, with D uncertain. The length of the CDR3 is 15 residues. Germline loops: CDR1 SGHRS, CDR2 YFSETQ. V dropped 0 bases and J dropped 4 bases, with 14 bases sitting between them. Complete variable domain (other parts from reference TRBV5-1 and TRBJ2-7): KAGVTQTPRYLIKTRGQQVTLSCSPISGHRSVSWYQQTPGQGLQFLFEYFSETQRNKGNFPGRFSGRQFSNSRSEMNVSTLELGDSALYLCASSLVQSTQYEQYFGPGTRLTVT.

The CDR3 spells CASSPRFLSGSYGTDTQYF. CDR3 in DNA: TGTGCCAGCAGCCCCAGGTTTTTGAGCGGGAGCTACGGTACAGATACGCAGTATTTT. The rearrangement joins TRBV3-1 (or the pseudogene TRBV3-2) to TRBJ2-3; TRBD2 agrees at 8 bases. The V and J ends lost 4 bases and 3 bases, in that order; junction bases with no gene match: 18. There are 19 residues in the CDR3. Germline values: CDR1 LGHDT, CDR2 YNNKEL (reference sequence).

This sequence joins TRBV7-9 and TRBJ2-3; 10 bases align to TRBD2. Germline-derived CDR1 and CDR2 are SEHNR and FQNEAQ (reference sequence). The CDR3 is 17 residues long. V lost 4 bases, J lost 1 base, and 8 bases stayed unmatched. The CDR3 sequence is CASSWTGTSDRTDTQYF. CDR3 bases: TGTGCCAGCAGCTGGACCGGGACTAGCGACCGCACAGATACGCAGTATTTT. Based on the CDR3 plus reference TRBV7-9 and TRBJ2-3, the full variable domain is DTGVSQNPRHKITKRGQNVTFRCDPISEHNRLYWYRQTLGQGPEFLTYFQNEAQLEKSRLLSDRFSAERPKGSFSTLEIQRTEQGDSAMYLCASSWTGTSDRTDTQYFGPGTRLTVL.

The rearrangement joins TRBV3-1 (or the pseudogene TRBV3-2) to TRBJ2-1, with D possibly matching TRBD2 (6 bases). Trimming pared 0 bases from V and 1 base from J, leaving 7 bases between. The CDR3 loop spans 15 amino acids. Germline CDR1 reads LGHDT; CDR2 reads YNNKEL (reference sequence). CDR3 nucleotide sequence: TGTGCCAGCAGCCAAGAGGGACTGTCCTACAATGAGCAGTTCTTC. This translates into CASSQEGLSYNEQFF.

V gene TRBV6-5 combines with J gene TRBJ1-1, with D possibly matching TRBD1 (5 bases). V dropped 4 bases and J dropped 5 bases, with 11 bases sitting between them. The CDR3 has 13 residues. CDR1 is MNHEY and CDR2 is SVGAGI in the germline V gene. CDR3 sequence reads: CASSFQEGTEAFF. The CDR3 DNA reads as TGTGCCAGCAGTTTCCAGGAGGGGACTGAAGCTTTCTTT.

This clone was seen once. The chain has TRBV6-1 and TRBJ2-1, with D maybe TRBD1 (5 bases). Trimming cost V 0 bases and J 8 bases, with 11 bases left between them. This CDR3 has 14 amino acids. The germline gives CDR1 MNHNS, CDR2 SASEGT. The CDR3 loop reads CASSEAGRAYEQFF. The CDR3 bases are TGTGCCAGCAGTGAAGCAGGCAGGGCCTATGAGCAGTTCTTC.

This clone is a singleton in its sample. V and J are TRBV29-1 and TRBJ1-1, with 10 bases fitting TRBD1. V lost 5 bases to trimming and J lost 0 bases; unmatched junction nucleotides: 12. There are 17 residues in the CDR3. In germline, CDR1 is SQVTM, CDR2 ANQGSEA. The CDR3 coding sequence is TGCAGCGTTTTGGGAGGGACAGGGGACCAAGTGAACACTGAAGCTTTCTTT. Amino acid sequence: CSVLGGTGDQVNTEAFF.

The rearrangement links TRBV3-1 (or the pseudogene TRBV3-2) to TRBJ1-4; tentatively, D is TRBD1 (6 bases). Germline CDR1 is LGHDT and CDR2 is YNNKEL (reference sequence). The CDR3 has 14 residues. V lost 10 bases and J 6 bases, leaving 18 bases between the germline ends. The CDR3 region has the DNA TGTGCCACCCAACAGCGGGGGGCGGATGAAAAACTGTTTTTT. It encodes CATQQRGADEKLFF.

The rearrangement joins TRBV25-1 to TRBJ2-1, with D tentatively TRBD2 (6 bases). Looked up from germline, CDR1 is MGHDK and CDR2 is SYGVNS. The CDR3 runs 15 residues. Trimming removed 6 bases at V and 4 bases at J, with 16 bases between. The CDR3: CASSAGTLPYNEQFF. The CDR3 nucleotides are TGTGCCAGCAGCGCTGGGACTTTGCCTTACAATGAGCAGTTCTTC.

This chain uses TRBV3-1 (or the pseudogene TRBV3-2) with TRBJ2-3; 9 bases agree with TRBD1. CDR1 and CDR2 from the germline V gene are LGHDT and YNNKEL (reference sequence). Trimming took 0 bases from V and 1 from J; bases not matched to a gene: 2. The CDR3 sequence is 16 residues long. CDR3 residues: CASSQDRDRGTDTQYF. The CDR3 coding sequence is TGTGCCAGCAGCCAAGATCGGGACAGGGGCACAGATACGCAGTATTTT.

V gene TRBV28 combines with J gene TRBJ2-7; tentative D call: TRBD1 (6 bases). Germline loops: CDR1 MDHEN, CDR2 SYDVKM. The CDR3 contains 14 residues. V lost 7 bases, J lost 2 bases, and 15 bases lay in between. The CDR3 DNA is TGTGCCAGCAACCTGGGCCACAGGGCCTACGAGCAGTACTTC. This translates into CASNLGHRAYEQYF.

This chain links TRBV3-1 (or the pseudogene TRBV3-2) with TRBJ2-7; D may be TRBD2 (6 bases). Trimming pared 0 bases from V and 8 bases from J, leaving 23 bases between. CDR1 LGHDT and CDR2 YNNKEL come from the germline V gene (reference sequence). This CDR3 is built from 17 residues. CDR3 region: CASSQDSGDGDWGKQYF. Written as DNA, the CDR3 is TGTGCCAGCAGCCAAGATTCGGGAGACGGGGATTGGGGGAAGCAGTACTTC.

The V call is TRBV7-2, the J call TRBJ2-1; D uncertain. Germline CDR1 reads SGHTA; CDR2 reads FQGNSA. There are 15 residues in the CDR3. The V end lost 5 bases, the J end lost 6 bases, and 17 bases lay between the germline ends. CDR3 bases: TGTGCCAGCAGCCCCCGACTCGTCCCCCCCAATGAGCAGTTCTTC. Its translation: CASSPRLVPPNEQFF.